This TCR beta chain was captured by sequencing in a study of beta chain features in type 1 diabetes. As concerns this clone: Its antigen is not known.

Per the germline V gene, CDR1 is SGDLS and CDR2 is YYNGEE. The CDR3 is 15 residues long. V was cut by 4 bases and J by 2 bases, with 16 bases left in between. Isolated RNA was reverse transcribed in full, so expressed TCRB transcripts were sequenced. Assay: immunoSEQ multiplex PCR; the TCRdb copy retains only in-frame clones and omits some. The data show a few hundred thousand clones, around 13% seen once. General observations from the study: Among all four CD4+ subsets, Type 1 diabetes patients had TCRB CDR3s that were moderately but significantly shorter.

This TCR derives from a woman between 18 and 30 years old with type 1 diabetes. The sample comprised naive CD4+ T cells from blood. This chain links TRBV9 with TRBJ2-7; possibly TRBD2 for D (6 bases). The CDR3 region is CASSPRSGLAYEQYF. DNA of the CDR3: TGTGCCAGCAGCCCAAGGAGCGGGCTGGCCTACGAGCAGTACTTC.